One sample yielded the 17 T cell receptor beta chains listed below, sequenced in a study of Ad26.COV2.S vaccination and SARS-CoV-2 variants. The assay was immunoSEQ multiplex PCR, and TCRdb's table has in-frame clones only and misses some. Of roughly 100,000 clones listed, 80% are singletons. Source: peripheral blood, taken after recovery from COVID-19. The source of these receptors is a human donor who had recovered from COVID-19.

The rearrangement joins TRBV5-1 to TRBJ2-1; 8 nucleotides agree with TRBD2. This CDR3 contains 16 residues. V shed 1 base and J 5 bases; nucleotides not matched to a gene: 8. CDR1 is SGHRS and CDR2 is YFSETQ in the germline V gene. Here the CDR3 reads CASSLIAGGSNNEQFF. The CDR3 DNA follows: TGCGCCAGCAGCTTGATTGCGGGGGGCTCTAACAATGAGCAGTTCTTC.

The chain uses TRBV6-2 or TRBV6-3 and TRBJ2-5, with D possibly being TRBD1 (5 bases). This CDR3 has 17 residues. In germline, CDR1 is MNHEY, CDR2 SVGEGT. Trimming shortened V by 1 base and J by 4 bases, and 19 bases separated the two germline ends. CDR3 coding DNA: TGTGCCAGCAGTTACTTGGAAGCAGGGATAGTCGGAGAGACCCAGTACTTC. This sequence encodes CASSYLEAGIVGETQYF.

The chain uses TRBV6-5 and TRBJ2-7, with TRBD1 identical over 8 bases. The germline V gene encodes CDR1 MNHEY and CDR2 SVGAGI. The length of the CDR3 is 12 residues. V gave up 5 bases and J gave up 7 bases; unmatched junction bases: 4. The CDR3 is CASSLNRGEQYF. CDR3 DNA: TGTGCCAGCAGTCTAAACAGGGGGGAGCAGTACTTC.

The CDR3 is CAISESPGAPSGANVLTF. The CDR3 DNA is TGTGCCATCAGTGAGTCGCCCGGGGCCCCCTCTGGGGCCAACGTCCTGACTTTC. The rearrangement links TRBV10-3 to TRBJ2-6; TRBD1 or TRBD2 may be the D gene (5 bases each). The CDR3 length is 18 residues. The germline gives CDR1 ENHRY, CDR2 SYGVKD. V was shortened by 0 bases and J by 0 bases, with 12 bases between the two germline ends.

The CDR3 region is CASTSGGLDTQYF. The CDR3 nucleotides are TGTGCCAGCACTAGCGGGGGTTTAGATACGCAGTATTTT. This chain links TRBV28 with TRBJ2-3; TRBD2 matches at 10 bases. CDR3 size: 13 residues. Per the germline V gene, CDR1 is MDHEN and CDR2 is SYDVKM. After removal of 7 bases from V and 5 bases from J, the junction contained 3 bases not matched to a gene.

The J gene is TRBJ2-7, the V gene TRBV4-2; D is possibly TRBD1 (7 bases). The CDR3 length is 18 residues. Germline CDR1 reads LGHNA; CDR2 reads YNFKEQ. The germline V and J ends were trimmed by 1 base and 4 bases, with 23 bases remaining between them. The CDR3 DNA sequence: TGTGCCAGCAGCCAAGTCCTTGCGGGGCGGGACAGCCCTTACGAGCAGTACTTC. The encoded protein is CASSQVLAGRDSPYEQYF.

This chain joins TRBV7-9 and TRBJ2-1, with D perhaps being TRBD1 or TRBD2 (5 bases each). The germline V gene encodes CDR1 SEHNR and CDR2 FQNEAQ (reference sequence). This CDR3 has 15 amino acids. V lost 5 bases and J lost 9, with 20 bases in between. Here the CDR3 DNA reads TGTGCCAGCAGCCCCGAGGGGCTAGAAACGGGTGAGCAGTTCTTC. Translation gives CASSPEGLETGEQFF.

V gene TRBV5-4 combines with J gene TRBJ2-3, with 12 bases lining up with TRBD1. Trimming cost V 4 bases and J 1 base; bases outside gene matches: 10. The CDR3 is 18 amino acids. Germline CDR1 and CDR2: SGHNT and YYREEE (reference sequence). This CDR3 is CASSAGQGAQGRTDTQYF. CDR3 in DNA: TGTGCCAGCAGCGCGGGACAGGGGGCGCAAGGCCGCACAGATACGCAGTATTTT.

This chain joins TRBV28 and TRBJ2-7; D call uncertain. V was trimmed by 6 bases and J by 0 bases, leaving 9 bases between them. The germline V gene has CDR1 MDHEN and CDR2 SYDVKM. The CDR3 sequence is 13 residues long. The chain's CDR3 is CASRGGSSYEQYF. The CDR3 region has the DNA TGTGCCAGCAGAGGCGGAAGCTCCTACGAGCAGTACTTC.

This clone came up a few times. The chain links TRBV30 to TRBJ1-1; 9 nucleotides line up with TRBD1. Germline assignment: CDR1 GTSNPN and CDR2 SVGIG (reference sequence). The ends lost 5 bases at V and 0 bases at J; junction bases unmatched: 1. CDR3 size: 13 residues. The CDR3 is CAWGQGMNTEAFF. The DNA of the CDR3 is TGTGCCTGGGGACAGGGGATGAACACTGAAGCTTTCTTT.

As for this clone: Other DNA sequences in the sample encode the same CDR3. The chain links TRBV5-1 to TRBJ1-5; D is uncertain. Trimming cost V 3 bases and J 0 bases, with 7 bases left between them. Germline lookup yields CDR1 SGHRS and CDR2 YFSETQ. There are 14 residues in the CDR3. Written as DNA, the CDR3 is TGCGCCAGCAGCTCGGACGGTAGCAATCAGCCCCAGCATTTT. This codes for CASSSDGSNQPQHF.

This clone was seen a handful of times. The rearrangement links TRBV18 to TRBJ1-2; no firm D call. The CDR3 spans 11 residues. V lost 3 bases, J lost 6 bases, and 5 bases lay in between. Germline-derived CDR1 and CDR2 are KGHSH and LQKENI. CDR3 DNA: TGTGCCAGCTCACCTGGAGATGGCTACACCTTC. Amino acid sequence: CASSPGDGYTF.

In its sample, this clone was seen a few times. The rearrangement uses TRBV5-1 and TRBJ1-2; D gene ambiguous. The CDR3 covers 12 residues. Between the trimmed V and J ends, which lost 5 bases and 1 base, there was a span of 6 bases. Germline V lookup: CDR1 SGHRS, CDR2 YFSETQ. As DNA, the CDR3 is TGCGCCAGCAGGGACGGTAACTATGGCTACACCTTC. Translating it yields CASRDGNYGYTF.

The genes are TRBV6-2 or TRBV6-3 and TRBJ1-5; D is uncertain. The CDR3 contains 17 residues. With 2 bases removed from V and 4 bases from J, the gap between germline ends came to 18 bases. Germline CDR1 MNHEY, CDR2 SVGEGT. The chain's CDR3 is CASSYPLGRLDNQPQHF. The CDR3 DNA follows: TGTGCCAGCAGTTACCCCCTGGGCAGGCTGGATAATCAGCCCCAGCATTTT.

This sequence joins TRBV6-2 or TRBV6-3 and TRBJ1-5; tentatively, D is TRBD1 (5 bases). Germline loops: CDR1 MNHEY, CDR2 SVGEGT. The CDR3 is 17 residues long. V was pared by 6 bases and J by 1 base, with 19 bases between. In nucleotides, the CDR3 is TGTGCCAGCAGCTTCCCTCTGGGTTGGGACAGCAATCAGCCCCAGCATTTT. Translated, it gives CASSFPLGWDSNQPQHF.

CDR3: CASSQAEGQVNEVRQFF. CDR3 bases: TGTGCCAGCAGCCAAGCAGAAGGACAGGTAAATGAGGTTAGGCAGTTCTTC. The chain combines TRBV3-1 (or the pseudogene TRBV3-2) with TRBJ2-1; 7 bases fit TRBD1. V was clipped by 1 base and J by 12 bases; unmatched bases: 18. CDR3 length equals 17 residues. Per the germline V gene, CDR1 is LGHDT and CDR2 is YNNKEL (reference sequence).

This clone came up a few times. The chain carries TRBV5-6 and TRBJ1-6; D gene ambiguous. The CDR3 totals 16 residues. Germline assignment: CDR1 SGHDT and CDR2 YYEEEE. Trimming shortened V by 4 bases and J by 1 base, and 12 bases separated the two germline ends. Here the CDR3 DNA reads TGTGCCAGCAGCAACCTCGTGGATTCCTATAATTCACCCCTCCACTTT. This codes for CASSNLVDSYNSPLHF.